This T cell receptor (gamma chain) was sequenced during a study of γδ T cells in repeated Plasmodium falciparum infection. Study summary: Over about 640 days, donors received four mosquito-bite P. falciparum NF54 infections. Study outcomes and limitations: In Vdelta2-negative, largely Vdelta1+, gammadelta repertoires, repeated controlled infections appeared to drive clonal selection waves. Donors in Mali lived in a small rural village, largely one ethnic group.

This CDR3 spans 12 amino acids. Germline assignment: CDR1 GITISATS and CDR2 ISYDGTV (reference sequence). Vgamma9/Vdelta2+ and Vdelta2-negative gammadelta T cells were flow-sorted from PBMC for bulk sequencing. Each sorted gammadelta sample had TRG and TRD chains sequenced. TCRdb re-called clones from the multiplex PCR reads via CATT. This sample has more than 20,000 gamma-chain clones, with roughly 3.1% found just once. This clone was observed at least ten times. The antigen is not known. This DNA's translation differs at residue 3 from TCRdb's protein, which comes from a much larger clone; a read error is likely, and the protein shown is translated from the DNA.

Sequenced material: gamma-delta T cells from blood. The TCR originated in a pool of human donors (malaria-infected and uninfected, not separated). This chain joins TRGV9 and TRGJ1 or TRGJ2. CDR3 in DNA: TGTGCCTCGTGGGAGCCCGTGCCTAAGAAACTCTTT. It is translated as CASWEPVPKKLF.